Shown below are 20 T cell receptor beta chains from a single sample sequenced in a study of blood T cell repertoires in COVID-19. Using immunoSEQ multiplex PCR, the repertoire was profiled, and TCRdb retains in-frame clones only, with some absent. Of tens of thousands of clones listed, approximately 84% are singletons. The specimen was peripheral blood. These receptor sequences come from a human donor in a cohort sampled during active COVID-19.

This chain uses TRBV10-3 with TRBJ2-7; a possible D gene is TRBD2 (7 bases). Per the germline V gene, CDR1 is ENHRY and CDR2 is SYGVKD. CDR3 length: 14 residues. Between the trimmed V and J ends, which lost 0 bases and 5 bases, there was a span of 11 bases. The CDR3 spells CAISESGGADEQYF. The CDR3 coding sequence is TGTGCCATCAGTGAGTCGGGGGGGGCCGACGAGCAGTACTTC.

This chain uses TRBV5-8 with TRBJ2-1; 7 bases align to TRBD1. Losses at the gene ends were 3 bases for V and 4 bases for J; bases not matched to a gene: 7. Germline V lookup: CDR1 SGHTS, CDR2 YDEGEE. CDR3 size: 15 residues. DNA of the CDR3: TGTGCCAGCAGCTCCGGGACAGAGCTTTACAATGAGCAGTTCTTC. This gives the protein CASSSGTELYNEQFF.

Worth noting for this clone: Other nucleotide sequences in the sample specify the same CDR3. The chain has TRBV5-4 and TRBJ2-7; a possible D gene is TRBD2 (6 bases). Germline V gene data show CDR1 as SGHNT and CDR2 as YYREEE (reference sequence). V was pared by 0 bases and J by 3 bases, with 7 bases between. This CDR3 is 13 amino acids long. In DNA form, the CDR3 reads TGTGCCAGCAGCTTGGCCGGGAGCTACGAGCAGTACTTC. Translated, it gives CASSLAGSYEQYF. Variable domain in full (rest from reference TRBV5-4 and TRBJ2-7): ETGVTQSPTHLIKTRGQQVTLRCSSQSGHNTVSWYQQALGQGPQFIFQYYREEENGRGNFPPRFSGLQFPNYSSELNVNALELDDSALYLCASSLAGSYEQYFGPGTRLTVT.

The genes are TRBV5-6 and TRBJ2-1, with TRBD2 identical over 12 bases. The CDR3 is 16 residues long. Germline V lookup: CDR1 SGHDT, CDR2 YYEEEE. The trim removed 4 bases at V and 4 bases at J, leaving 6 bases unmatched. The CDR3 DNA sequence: TGTGCCAGCAGCATAGGACTAGCGGGGTTATACAATGAGCAGTTCTTC. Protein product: CASSIGLAGLYNEQFF.

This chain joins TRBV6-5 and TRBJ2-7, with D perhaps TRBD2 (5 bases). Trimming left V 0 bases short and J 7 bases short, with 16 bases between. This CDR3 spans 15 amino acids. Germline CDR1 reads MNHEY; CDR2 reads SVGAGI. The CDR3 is CASSYSRARLGEQYF. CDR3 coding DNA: TGTGCCAGCAGTTACTCGAGGGCGCGGCTCGGAGAGCAGTACTTC.

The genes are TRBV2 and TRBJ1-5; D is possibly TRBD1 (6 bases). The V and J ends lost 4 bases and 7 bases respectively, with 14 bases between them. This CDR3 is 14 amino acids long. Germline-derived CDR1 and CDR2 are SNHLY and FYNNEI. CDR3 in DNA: TGTGCCAGCAGTGTGGGGGGGGGCTACCAGCCCCAGCATTTT. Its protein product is CASSVGGGYQPQHF.

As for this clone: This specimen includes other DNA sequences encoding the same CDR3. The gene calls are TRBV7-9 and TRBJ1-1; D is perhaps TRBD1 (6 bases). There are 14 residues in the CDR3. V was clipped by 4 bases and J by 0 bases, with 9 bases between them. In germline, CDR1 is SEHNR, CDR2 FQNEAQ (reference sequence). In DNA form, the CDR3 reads TGTGCCAGCAGCTCCGGACAGTTGAACACTGAAGCTTTCTTT. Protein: CASSSGQLNTEAFF.

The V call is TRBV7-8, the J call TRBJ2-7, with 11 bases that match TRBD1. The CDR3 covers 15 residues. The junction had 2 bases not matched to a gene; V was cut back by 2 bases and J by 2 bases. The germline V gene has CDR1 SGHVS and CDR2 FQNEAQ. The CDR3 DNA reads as TGTGCCAGCAGCTTAATGGGACAGGGGGCCTACGAGCAGTACTTC. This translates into CASSLMGQGAYEQYF.

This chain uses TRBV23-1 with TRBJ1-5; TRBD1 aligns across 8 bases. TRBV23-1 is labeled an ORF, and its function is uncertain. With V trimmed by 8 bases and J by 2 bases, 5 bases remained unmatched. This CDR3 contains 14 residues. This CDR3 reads CASPGQGGNQPQHF. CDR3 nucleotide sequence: TGCGCCAGCCCCGGACAGGGAGGCAATCAGCCCCAGCATTTT.

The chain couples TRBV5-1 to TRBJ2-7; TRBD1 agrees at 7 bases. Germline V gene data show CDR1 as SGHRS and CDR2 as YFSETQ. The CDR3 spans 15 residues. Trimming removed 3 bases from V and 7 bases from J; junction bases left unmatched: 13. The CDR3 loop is CASSWTGTVVGEQYF. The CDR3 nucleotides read TGCGCCAGCAGCTGGACCGGGACAGTGGTAGGAGAGCAGTACTTC.

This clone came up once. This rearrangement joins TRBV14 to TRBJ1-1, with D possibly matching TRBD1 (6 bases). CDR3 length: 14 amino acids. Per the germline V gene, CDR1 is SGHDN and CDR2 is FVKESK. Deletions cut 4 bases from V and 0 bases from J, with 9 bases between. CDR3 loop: CASSPRGMNTEAFF. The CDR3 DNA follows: TGTGCCAGCAGCCCCAGGGGCATGAACACTGAAGCTTTCTTT.

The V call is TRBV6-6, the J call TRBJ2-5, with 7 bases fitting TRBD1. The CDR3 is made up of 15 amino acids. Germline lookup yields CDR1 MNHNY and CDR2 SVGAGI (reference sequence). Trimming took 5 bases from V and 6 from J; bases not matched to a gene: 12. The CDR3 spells CASSPLRRQGQTQYF. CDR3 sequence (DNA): TGTGCCAGCAGTCCCCTAAGGCGACAGGGACAGACCCAGTACTTC.

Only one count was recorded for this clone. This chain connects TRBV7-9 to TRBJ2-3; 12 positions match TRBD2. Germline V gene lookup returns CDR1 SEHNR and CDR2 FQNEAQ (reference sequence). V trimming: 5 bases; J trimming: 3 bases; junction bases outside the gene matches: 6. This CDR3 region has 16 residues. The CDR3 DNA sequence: TGTGCCAGCAGCACGTTCCTAGCGGGGGGGACAGATACGCAGTATTTT. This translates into CASSTFLAGGTDTQYF.

DNA of the CDR3: TGTGCCAGCAGCGTACGAACTTTTAGGGGGGGAAACACCATATATTTT. Its protein product is CASSVRTFRGGNTIYF. V is TRBV7-9 and J is TRBJ1-3; D may be TRBD1 (6 bases). V gave up 5 bases and J gave up 4 bases, with 18 bases separating them. The CDR3 loop spans 16 amino acids. Germline V gene data show CDR1 as SEHNR and CDR2 as FQNEAQ (reference sequence).

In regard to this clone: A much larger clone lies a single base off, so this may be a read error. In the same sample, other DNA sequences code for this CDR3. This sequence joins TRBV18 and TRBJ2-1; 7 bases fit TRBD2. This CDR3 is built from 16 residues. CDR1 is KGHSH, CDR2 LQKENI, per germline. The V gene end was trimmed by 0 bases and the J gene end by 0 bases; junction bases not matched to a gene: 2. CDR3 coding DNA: TGTGCCAGCTCACCACCGGGGGGGAGCTCCTACAATGAGCAGTTCTTC. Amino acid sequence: CASSPPGGSSYNEQFF.

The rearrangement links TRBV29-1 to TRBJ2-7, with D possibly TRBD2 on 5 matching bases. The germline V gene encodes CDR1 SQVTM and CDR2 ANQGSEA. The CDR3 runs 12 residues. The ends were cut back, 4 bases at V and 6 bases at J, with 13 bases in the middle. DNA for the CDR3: TGCAGCGTTGTCCGGGGTAGGGCCGAGCAGTACTTC. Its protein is CSVVRGRAEQYF.

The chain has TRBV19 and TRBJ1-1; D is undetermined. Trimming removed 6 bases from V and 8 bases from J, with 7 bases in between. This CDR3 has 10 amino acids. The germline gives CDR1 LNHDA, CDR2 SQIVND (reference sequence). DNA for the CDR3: TGTGCCAGTAGCCGTGGCGAAGCTTTCTTT. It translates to CASSRGEAFF.

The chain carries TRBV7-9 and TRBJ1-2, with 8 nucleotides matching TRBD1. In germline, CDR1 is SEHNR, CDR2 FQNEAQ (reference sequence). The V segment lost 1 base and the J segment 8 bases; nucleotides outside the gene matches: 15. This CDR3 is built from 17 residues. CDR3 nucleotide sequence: TGTGCCAGCAGCTTAGTTTGGACAGGGCGTATGGGAAAGGGCTACACCTTC. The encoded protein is CASSLVWTGRMGKGYTF.

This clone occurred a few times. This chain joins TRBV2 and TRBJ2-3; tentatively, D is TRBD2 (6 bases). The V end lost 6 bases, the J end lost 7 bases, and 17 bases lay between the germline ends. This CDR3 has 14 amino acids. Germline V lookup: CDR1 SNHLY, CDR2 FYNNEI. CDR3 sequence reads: CASSNLPGLNTQYF. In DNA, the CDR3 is TGTGCCAGCAGCAACCTCCCGGGACTGAATACGCAGTATTTT.

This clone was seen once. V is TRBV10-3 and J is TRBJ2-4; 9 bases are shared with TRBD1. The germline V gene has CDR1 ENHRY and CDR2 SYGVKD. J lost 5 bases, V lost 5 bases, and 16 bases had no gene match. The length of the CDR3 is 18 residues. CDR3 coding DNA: TGTGCCATCAGTATGGACAGGGGAAAGCTTCGGGGGGAAAACATTCAGTACTTC. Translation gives CAISMDRGKLRGENIQYF.